The entry below describes one TCR beta chain. Which antigen it targets is not known. No base qualities exist here, and no much larger clone lies one base off it. The sample comes from a study of long-term antiretroviral therapy in people with HIV (dated by TCRdb to between 2020 and 2023). Background on the whole study: The earliest samples were collected roughly a decade before the 2015 WHO recommendation for immediate ART, at a time when ART was usually postponed until CD4 counts fell. A retrospective serial study tested whether changes in peripheral blood TRB repertoire composition and diversity were associated with ART initiation and durable HIV suppression. Of the roughly 30 participants with HIV, fewer than twelve were female. No cross-contamination during QIAcube processing turned up in test extractions that ran a monoclonal T-cell line alongside 33 polyclonal samples. The cohort contributed about 180 cryopreserved PBMC samples from 30 to 35 adults with confirmed HIV infection, collected serially over a mean of approximately six years (range 1-12).

Participants were included only if at least one PBMC sample before ART initiation and at least two post-ART samples were available. All participants with HIV were treated in the United States of America. Cryopreserved samples of about 0.9-11 million PBMC were thawed and washed before DNA extraction. At the time of the earliest PBMC sample for each participant with HIV, ages ranged from roughly 23 to 60 years. PBMC samples were contributed by each participant from 1-4 timepoints before ART initiation and 2-8 timepoints after ART initiation, with a median of 7 samples. For every participant, serial HIV viral load, CD4+ T-cell count, ART history and demographic data were obtained. Genomic DNA was extracted from unsorted PBMC with a Qiagen kit on a QIAcube, with processing performed in batches of 12 samples. The immunoSEQ hsTCRB v3.0 assay was used at survey level resolution to sequence the TRB variable region. The targeted TRB sequencing depth was about 40,000-50,000 T-cell genomes per sample. TRB libraries were pooled and sequenced on an Illumina MiSeq using a v3 150-cycle kit. The paper's data handling went like this. Repertoire analysis ran in R within a reproducible Nextflow workflow covering QC, data transformation and analysis. LymphoSeq2, an R package for AIRR-Seq data exploration, was used to implement custom analyses. Several samples that yielded fewer than 5000 total TRB sequences were excluded, so that under 200 HIV repertoires were analyzed. Among the approximately 180 HIV repertoires that were kept, around 60 were collected before ART initiation and over 120 were collected after ART initiation. Repertoires were downsampled to 5000 TRB nucleotide sequences, with summary statistics averaged over 100 downsampling iterations. TRB sequences were retained for analysis only if CDR3 regions of at least seven amino acids were present. A Shannon entropy-derived clonality score and the Gini coefficient were used to measure diversity. In repertoire networks, the top 5000 CDR3 amino acid sequences were linked whenever an edit distance of one separated two sequences. GLIPH2 predicted antigen specificity groups and MHC restriction for TRB CDR3 amino acid sequences. Known CMV, EBV, HIV or tissue antigen associations were flagged by matching CDR3 amino acid sequences against VDJdb and McPAS-TCR. Pre-ART, post-ART and control groups were compared with Wilcoxon signed-rank tests and Holm-Bonferroni correction. Held by TCRdb, this immuneACCESS table contains in-frame sequences only and omits some clones. Under half of the omission traces to an unresolved V gene where checked; the cause of the rest is unknown. The V and J calls and clone size are taken from that table; D and trimming were inferred from the DNA. This sample gives around 30,000 clones in total; approximately 85% of them show up just once. The ten largest make up 7% to 9% of the sample.

CDR1 and CDR2 are read off the germline V gene (reference sequence) as SEHNR and FQNEAQ. The CDR3, cysteine through phenylalanine, is 17 amino acids long. This entry keeps only the CDR3 DNA: 51 bases, framed from base 1. V and J are truncated by 5 bases and 2 bases respectively, leaving an intervening sequence of 22 bases. Results the study describes overall, beyond this receptor: Narrower CDR3 length ranges were observed in HIV repertoires than in controls, and an antigen-experienced repertoire with only a slight naive shift after ART was suggested by the network structure. Because pre-ART samples had limited cell numbers, unsorted PBMC were profiled rather than sorted CD4+ and CD8+ T cells. Inferences about post-ART repertoire changes are limited because no data were available on ART adherence, viral resistance or therapy changes. Limited PBMC availability meant only the TCR beta chain was sequenced, without alpha chain pairing. At every time point, the repertoire was dominated by expanded TRB clones first identified before ART initiation, although this dominance fluctuated and, in many PLHIV, declined after ART. The samples span the years 2004 to 2017, and the ART regimens used may be less effective than current regimens. Starting ART was linked to a significant rise in TRB diversity, yet even after long-term ART the diversity remained significantly lower than in transplant donor controls.

Here the sequenced sample was unsorted PBMCs, taken 3 years after starting antiretroviral therapy. The chain joins TRBV7-9 to TRBJ2-7; the D region may be TRBD1 or TRBD2, each matching 5 bases equally. This sequence originates from a man aged 40-55 years with HIV. The CDR3 protein: CASSPPGGDLKTYEQYF. The nucleotide sequence reads TGTGCCAGCAGCCCTCCCGGTGGGGACCTAAAGACCTACGAGCAGTACTTC.